This TCR beta chain stems from a study of blood T cell repertoires in COVID-19. Study overall: Spain, Italy and the United States supplied samples that represented acute and convalescent COVID-19. PBMCs, B-cell-depleted T cells, or T cells provided the cDNA or gDNA that made up the material.

The CDR3 is 11 residues long. Germline V gives CDR1 GTSNPN, CDR2 SVGIG (reference sequence). V was pared by 8 bases and J by 6 bases, with 5 bases of the junction left unmatched. Methods used by the authors: Amplification of reference gene primers provided the estimated nucleated cell counts. Method: immunoSEQ multiplex PCR; TCRdb's copy keeps in-frame clones and lacks some. V, J and clone size derive from that table, while D and trimming were established from the DNA sequence. The sample holds a few hundred thousand clones; approximately 89% are singletons and the top ten take 2.3%. V is TRBV30 and J is TRBJ2-7, with 9 bases aligning to TRBD1. This clonotype was obtained from a woman aged 50 to 65 with acute or convalescent COVID-19. The sequenced sample was peripheral blood. The CDR3 region is CALDRGGEQYF. The CDR3 nucleotides read TGTGCCCTGGACAGGGGTGGCGAGCAGTACTTC.